The source of this T cell receptor beta chain is a study of cytomegalovirus exposure and HLA in healthy donors. Study-wide results and caveats: A previous analysis found most TCR beta V segments productive roughly 87% or roughly 30% of the time. The authors later linked a missense DCLRE1C variant to TCR beta V- and J-gene trimming. There were about 160 TCR beta chains listed as cytomegalovirus-associated. Some segments of the V type, notably TRBV6-2 and TRBV6-3, were excluded as indistinguishable.

Notes on this clone: As yet, its antigen is unknown.

The germline gives CDR1 SNHLY, CDR2 FYNNEI. This CDR3 is 13 amino acids long. V lost 3 bases to trimming and J lost 9 bases, with 12 bases between them. The PCR was carried out with 60 Vbeta primers and 13 Jbeta primers. Sequencing used immunoSEQ multiplex PCR; TCRdb keeps in-frame clones, though not all of them. The sample includes 150,000 to 200,000 clones, roughly 74% of them seen just once. The genes are TRBV2 and TRBJ2-1, with TRBD1 as a possible D gene (6 bases). Sequenced input: PBMCs. The source is a male donor in good health and CMV-seronegative. CDR3 in DNA: TGTGCCAGCAGTGATCCCCCCAGGGGTGAGCAGTTCTTC. This encodes CASSDPPRGEQFF.